Following are 27 T cell receptor beta chains from one sample sequenced in a study of T cell responses to AZD1222 COVID-19 vaccine. Measured with immunoSEQ multiplex PCR; TCRdb has only the in-frame clones, and not every one. The data hold 90,000 to 150,000 clones, with less than 95% observed a single time. Sequenced here: peripheral blood, sampled on day 0 of AZD1222 vaccination. These receptors were obtained from an adult in good health.

The J gene is TRBJ1-2, the V gene TRBV5-4, with 7 bases matching TRBD1. Trimming cost V 6 bases and J 2 bases; bases outside gene matches: 7. The CDR3 contains 14 residues. The germline gives CDR1 SGHNT, CDR2 YYREEE (reference sequence). The CDR3 loop reads CASTTDRENYGYTF. The CDR3 region has the DNA TGTGCCAGCACCACCGACAGGGAAAACTATGGCTACACCTTC.

V is TRBV15 and J is TRBJ2-5; D ambiguous. The CDR3 totals 16 residues. Trimming shortened V by 0 bases and J by 5 bases, and 16 bases separated the two germline ends. Germline assignment: CDR1 LNHNV and CDR2 YYDKDF (reference sequence). CDR3 amino acids: CATSRDSTLGWETQYF. CDR3 coding DNA: TGTGCCACCAGCAGAGATTCGACCCTTGGCTGGGAGACCCAGTACTTC.

The V gene is TRBV18, the J gene TRBJ1-1; D gene unclear. Germline CDR1 reads KGHSH; CDR2 reads LQKENI. The CDR3 runs to 12 residues. The V end lost 4 bases, the J end lost 0 bases, and 3 bases lay between the germline ends. The CDR3 nucleotides are TGTGCCAGCTCACTTTTGAACACTGAAGCTTTCTTT. This translates into CASSLLNTEAFF.

The rearrangement links TRBV7-9 to TRBJ1-1; tentative D call: TRBD1 (6 bases). Per germline, CDR1 SEHNR and CDR2 FQNEAQ (reference sequence). This CDR3 has 14 amino acids. Trimming removed 4 bases from V and 3 bases from J, with 12 bases in between. CDR3: CASSSIQGYTEAFF. In DNA, the CDR3 is TGTGCCAGCAGCTCTATTCAGGGGTACACTGAAGCTTTCTTT.

This clone was recorded a few times. V and J are TRBV18 and TRBJ1-4, with a possible D match to TRBD1 (5 bases). The CDR3 runs 15 residues. The germline V gene has CDR1 KGHSH and CDR2 LQKENI. Trimming took off 4 bases at V and 6 bases at J, with 15 bases between the two ends. The CDR3 protein is CASSRDGGTDEKLFF. CDR3 sequence (DNA): TGTGCCAGCTCACGGGACGGCGGAACGGATGAAAAACTGTTTTTT.

The chain joins TRBV30 to TRBJ2-4, with a possible D match to TRBD1 (5 bases). V was trimmed by 1 base and J by 0 bases, leaving 7 bases between them. The CDR3 is made up of 14 amino acids. Germline V lookup: CDR1 GTSNPN, CDR2 SVGIG (reference sequence). The CDR3: CAWSGQGAKNIQYF. CDR3 bases: TGTGCCTGGAGTGGCCAGGGAGCCAAAAACATTCAGTACTTC.

This clone was observed a few times. For the CDR3, the DNA is TGCAGTGCTAGATCCAGCTACGAGCAGTACTTC. It codes for CSARSSYEQYF. The chain is built from TRBV20-1 and TRBJ2-7, with D unclear. The CDR3 is made up of 11 amino acids. Germline CDR1 reads DFQATT; CDR2 reads SNEGSKA (reference sequence). The V and J ends lost 2 bases and 3 bases respectively, with 5 bases between them.

The chain is built from TRBV7-2 and TRBJ1-2, with D uncertain. The CDR3 spans 12 residues. Trimming took 5 bases from V and 8 from J, leaving 12 bases between them. Germline V gives CDR1 SGHTA, CDR2 FQGNSA. This CDR3 reads CASSVGISGYTF. Here the CDR3 DNA reads TGTGCCAGCAGCGTAGGGATTTCCGGCTACACCTTC.

This clone was observed a single time. This chain links TRBV28 with TRBJ1-5, with D perhaps TRBD1 (6 bases). CDR1 is MDHEN, CDR2 SYDVKM, per germline. V was shortened by 4 bases and J by 5 bases, with 12 bases between the two germline ends. This CDR3 region has 14 residues. CDR3 residues: CASSSTGPDQPQHF. CDR3 coding DNA: TGTGCCAGCAGTTCAACAGGGCCGGATCAGCCCCAGCATTTT.

The chain combines TRBV5-1 with TRBJ1-1; unclear D gene. V gave up 6 bases and J gave up 8 bases, with 14 bases separating them. From germline, CDR1 is SGHRS and CDR2 YFSETQ. The CDR3 runs to 12 residues. The DNA of the CDR3 is TGCGCCAGCATCGGAGGCAGGTCCGAAGCTTTCTTT. This gives the protein CASIGGRSEAFF.

This clone was counted a single time. The rearrangement joins TRBV18 to TRBJ1-4; TRBD1 might be the D (5 bases). Looked up from germline, CDR1 is KGHSH and CDR2 is LQKENI. The CDR3 runs to 14 residues. Trimming stripped 1 base from V and 3 bases from J, with 6 bases between. This CDR3 is CASSPQGSNEKLFF. The DNA for the CDR3 is TGTGCCAGCTCACCACAGGGGTCTAATGAAAAACTGTTTTTT.

The CDR3 is CSASRDRGGYNEQFF. The CDR3 coding sequence is TGCAGTGCTAGTAGGGACAGGGGGGGGTACAATGAGCAGTTCTTC. V and J are TRBV20-1 and TRBJ2-1, with 11 bases matching TRBD1. The CDR3 spans 15 residues. In germline, CDR1 is DFQATT, CDR2 SNEGSKA (reference sequence). J lost 4 bases, V lost 3 bases, and 5 bases had no gene match.

The rearrangement uses TRBV20-1 and TRBJ1-2; 7 bases are a match to TRBD1. Trimming at V came to 3 bases and at J to 8 bases, leaving 3 bases not matched to a gene. CDR1 is DFQATT and CDR2 is SNEGSKA in the germline V gene (reference sequence). This CDR3 comprises 11 residues. CDR3 protein: CSARQGDGYTF. The CDR3 nucleotides are TGCAGTGCTAGGCAGGGGGACGGCTACACCTTC.

The CDR3 sequence is CSARADYGYTF. In DNA, the CDR3 is TGCAGTGCTAGAGCCGATTATGGCTACACCTTC. This chain links TRBV20-1 with TRBJ1-2; D is unclear. CDR3 length equals 11 residues. The germline gives CDR1 DFQATT, CDR2 SNEGSKA (reference sequence). V lost 1 base and J 5 bases, leaving 5 bases between the germline ends.

V gene TRBV6-5 combines with J gene TRBJ2-2; D remains unclear. This CDR3 is 15 amino acids long. The V and J ends lost 7 bases and 0 bases respectively, with 12 bases between them. CDR1 MNHEY and CDR2 SVGAGI come from the germline V gene. CDR3 in DNA: TGTGCCAGCAAGTTGGCACATCCGAACACCGGGGAGCTGTTTTTT. Its protein is CASKLAHPNTGELFF.

The chain has TRBV5-1 and TRBJ2-1; D gene unclear. This CDR3 is built from 11 residues. Trimming left V 5 bases short and J 1 base short, with 1 base between. Germline CDR1 reads SGHRS; CDR2 reads YFSETQ. This chain's CDR3 is CASRSYNEQFF. CDR3 DNA: TGCGCCAGCAGGTCCTACAATGAGCAGTTCTTC.

The chain joins TRBV19 to TRBJ1-5, with D tentatively TRBD1 (5 bases). Germline CDR1 reads LNHDA; CDR2 reads SQIVND (reference sequence). This CDR3 spans 15 amino acids. V lost 3 bases and J lost 5, with 14 bases in between. This CDR3 is CASSILGAVDQPQHF. CDR3 nucleotides: TGTGCCAGTAGTATTCTCGGGGCAGTAGATCAGCCCCAGCATTTT.

This clone was recorded only once. The chain carries TRBV12-5 and TRBJ2-1; a possible D gene is TRBD1 (5 bases). Germline CDR1 and CDR2: LGHNT and FRNRAP. CDR3 length: 16 residues. V dropped 6 bases and J dropped 0 bases, with 15 bases sitting between them. Written as DNA, the CDR3 is TGTGCTAGTGGGTGGGCAGGGTTTAGCTCCTACAATGAGCAGTTCTTC. This gives the protein CASGWAGFSSYNEQFF.

Written as DNA, the CDR3 is TGTGCCATCGGTCGAAGAGGGGCCTTTGGGAATTCACCCCTCCACTTT. Its protein product is CAIGRRGAFGNSPLHF. The chain joins TRBV28 to TRBJ1-6; a weak D match, TRBD1 (5 bases). V lost 10 bases, J lost 7 bases, and 23 bases lay in between. The CDR3 length is 16 residues. Germline V lookup: CDR1 MDHEN, CDR2 SYDVKM.

The chain has TRBV5-1 and TRBJ2-7, with 10 bases that match TRBD1. Germline lookup yields CDR1 SGHRS and CDR2 YFSETQ. Trimming took 4 bases from V and 4 from J; bases not matched to a gene: 8. The CDR3 runs to 15 residues. CDR3 in amino acids: CASSQIGTGAYEQYF. The CDR3 DNA reads TGCGCCAGCAGCCAAATCGGGACAGGGGCTTACGAGCAGTACTTC. The variable domain in full, completed from reference TRBV5-1 and TRBJ2-7, reads KAGVTQTPRYLIKTRGQQVTLSCSPISGHRSVSWYQQTPGQGLQFLFEYFSETQRNKGNFPGRFSGRQFSNSRSEMNVSTLELGDSALYLCASSQIGTGAYEQYFGPGTRLTVT.

The V call is TRBV3-1 (or the pseudogene TRBV3-2), the J call TRBJ1-1; a weak D match, TRBD1 (5 bases). The CDR3 has 15 amino acids. Per the germline V gene, CDR1 is LGHDT and CDR2 is YNNKEL (reference sequence). The germline V and J ends were trimmed by 5 bases and 5 bases, with 18 bases remaining between them. CDR3 sequence reads: CASSSPNRRGTEAFF. The CDR3 bases are TGTGCCAGCAGCTCCCCAAATAGAAGGGGAACTGAAGCTTTCTTT.

The rearrangement uses TRBV18 and TRBJ1-3; weak D call: TRBD1 (5 bases). V was shortened by 3 bases and J by 0 bases, with 9 bases between the two germline ends. Germline values: CDR1 KGHSH, CDR2 LQKENI. The CDR3 extends over 15 amino acids. The CDR3 DNA reads as TGTGCCAGCTCACCCTCAGGGTTCTCTGGAAACACCATATATTTT. Translated, it gives CASSPSGFSGNTIYF.

The chain uses TRBV30 and TRBJ2-5; 8 bases are shared with TRBD1. Looked up from germline, CDR1 is GTSNPN and CDR2 is SVGIG (reference sequence). Unmatched junction bases numbered 7, after V lost 1 base and J lost 0 bases. This CDR3 contains 16 residues. The CDR3 DNA reads TGTGCCTGGAGTGGGCGGGACAGGTGGAACCAAGAGACCCAGTACTTC. This codes for CAWSGRDRWNQETQYF.

The chain recombines TRBV7-2 with TRBJ2-7; D unclear. CDR3 size: 16 residues. The germline CDR1 and CDR2 sequences are SGHTA and FQGNSA. V lost 5 bases and J lost 0, with 17 bases in between. The CDR3 loop reads CASSPNGVVLSYEQYF. For the CDR3, the DNA is TGTGCCAGCAGCCCTAATGGGGTAGTTCTCTCCTACGAGCAGTACTTC.

This clone was detected only a few times. The rearrangement links TRBV5-6 to TRBJ1-1, with D possibly being TRBD1 (5 bases). V was shortened by 2 bases and J by 7 bases, with 15 bases between the two germline ends. Germline V lookup: CDR1 SGHDT, CDR2 YYEEEE. CDR3 size: 14 residues. CDR3: CASSFGSGTGEAFF. The CDR3 DNA is TGTGCCAGCAGCTTTGGATCAGGGACGGGTGAAGCTTTCTTT.

This chain connects TRBV9 to TRBJ2-2; 8 positions agree with TRBD1. The ends lost 3 bases at V and 7 bases at J; junction bases unmatched: 5. There are 14 residues in the CDR3. CDR1 SGDLS and CDR2 YYNGEE come from the germline V gene. The CDR3 DNA follows: TGTGCCAGCAGCGGTACAGGGGGGATCGGGGAGCTGTTTTTT. This translates into CASSGTGGIGELFF.

The chain uses TRBV28 and TRBJ1-5, with unresolved D. Looked up from germline, CDR1 is MDHEN and CDR2 is SYDVKM. This CDR3 spans 12 amino acids. The ends were cut back, 4 bases at V and 4 bases at J, with 5 bases in the middle. The CDR3 sequence: CASSSNNQPQHF. For the CDR3, the DNA is TGTGCCAGCAGTTCCAATAATCAGCCCCAGCATTTT.